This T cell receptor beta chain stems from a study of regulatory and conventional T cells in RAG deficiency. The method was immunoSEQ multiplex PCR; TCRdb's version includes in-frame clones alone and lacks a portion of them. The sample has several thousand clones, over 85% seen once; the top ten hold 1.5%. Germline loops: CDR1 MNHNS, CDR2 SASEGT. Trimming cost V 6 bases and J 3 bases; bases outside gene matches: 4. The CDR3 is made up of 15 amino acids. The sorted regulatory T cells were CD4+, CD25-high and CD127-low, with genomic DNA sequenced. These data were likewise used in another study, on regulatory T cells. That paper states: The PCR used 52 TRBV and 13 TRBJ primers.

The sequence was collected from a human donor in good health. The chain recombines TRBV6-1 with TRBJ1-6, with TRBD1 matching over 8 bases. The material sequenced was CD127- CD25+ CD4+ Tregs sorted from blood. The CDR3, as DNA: TGTGCCAGCAGGCCAACAGGGGGCTATAATTCACCCCTCCACTTT. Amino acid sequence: CASRPTGGYNSPLHF.